This T cell receptor beta chain was documented in a study of blood T cell repertoires in COVID-19. Study-wide context: COVID-19 samples from acute and convalescent phases originated in the United States, Italy and Spain.

In the authors' methods: How many nucleated cells were present was estimated from reference gene primer amplification. TCRdb's table, derived via immunoSEQ multiplex PCR, lists solely in-frame clones and lacks some. From that table come the V and J calls and clone size; the DNA was used to work out D and trimming. The data contain 150,000 to 200,000 clones, 86% of them seen just once; the ten biggest clones take up 2.5% to 3%. The V gene lost 8 bases and the J gene lost 8 bases, with 19 bases spanning the gap. Germline CDR1 reads LNHNV; CDR2 reads YYDKDF (reference sequence). The CDR3 runs to 14 residues.

The specimen sequenced was peripheral blood. The chain employs TRBV15 and TRBJ2-1, with TRBD2 as a possible D gene (7 bases). The clonotype was recovered from a young woman with active or convalescent COVID-19. CDR3 sequence (DNA): TGTGCCACCTCCGCCTCGGGGGGCGTGGATGAGCAGTTCTTC. It translates to CATSASGGVDEQFF.